This passage covers 8 T cell receptor beta chains from one sample sequenced in a study of blood T cell repertoires in COVID-19 (dated by TCRdb to the early 2020s). Library preparation used the immunoSEQ multiplex PCR assay. TCRdb retrieved this table from immuneACCESS and kept in-frame rearrangements only. Not all clones are present; in checked studies, unresolved V genes account for under half, and no reason is known for the remainder. For this sample the table gives about 36,000 clones, of which over 80% were detected only once. The ten biggest clones cover about 15% of the sample. Sequencing was done on a sample of peripheral blood. Source of these receptors: a human donor in a cohort sampled during active COVID-19.

This chain joins TRBV3-1 (or the pseudogene TRBV3-2) and TRBJ1-6; 9 nucleotides match TRBD1. The CDR3 length is 16 residues. The germline gives CDR1 LGHDT, CDR2 YNNKEL (reference sequence). J lost 7 bases, V lost 4 bases, and 8 bases had no gene match. The CDR3: CASSREQGANNSPLHF. Here the CDR3 DNA reads TGTGCCAGCAGCCGCGAACAGGGGGCAAACAATTCACCCCTCCACTTT.

The chain uses TRBV6-5 and TRBJ2-7, with D possibly being TRBD2 (6 bases). Germline V gives CDR1 MNHEY, CDR2 SVGAGI. The CDR3 is 13 amino acids. V gave up 5 bases and J gave up 2 bases, with 10 bases separating them. The DNA for the CDR3 is TGTGCCAGCAGTACCGGCGGGGCCTACGAGCAGTACTTC. This sequence encodes CASSTGGAYEQYF.

This clone is classed as medium-sized. The rearrangement uses TRBV10-3 and TRBJ1-1; D is possibly TRBD1 (6 bases). Germline CDR1 reads ENHRY; CDR2 reads SYGVKD. The CDR3 runs 17 residues. Trimming shortened V by 4 bases and J by 0 bases, and 18 bases separated the two germline ends. CDR3 bases: TGTGCCATCAGTGGGACCGGGACACGGGGGGTGAACACTGAAGCTTTCTTT. Protein: CAISGTGTRGVNTEAFF.

The V gene is TRBV7-2, the J gene TRBJ2-3, with 7 bases fitting TRBD2. The J segment lost 1 base and the V segment lost 6 bases, leaving 4 bases of the junction unmatched. Germline V gene data show CDR1 as SGHTA and CDR2 as FQGNSA. This CDR3 contains 14 residues. CDR3 DNA: TGTGCCAGCAGATTAAGCGGGGGCACAGATACGCAGTATTTT. Encoded protein: CASRLSGGTDTQYF. Drawing the rest from reference TRBV7-2 and TRBJ2-3, the complete variable domain is GAGVSQSPSNKVTEKGKDVELRCDPISGHTALYWYRQSLGQGLEFLIYFQGNSAPDKSGLPSDRFSAERTGGSVSTLTIQRTQQEDSAVYLCASRLSGGTDTQYFGPGTRLTVL.

The chain recombines TRBV15 with TRBJ2-7; TRBD1 might be the D (6 bases). This CDR3 contains 15 residues. The V gene lost 0 bases and the J gene lost 5 bases, with 14 bases spanning the gap. The germline V gene encodes CDR1 LNHNV and CDR2 YYDKDF (reference sequence). For the CDR3, the DNA is TGTGCCACCAGCAGAGACTTAGGGGGATTCCACGAGCAGTACTTC. Its translation is CATSRDLGGFHEQYF.

J is TRBJ1-1 and V is TRBV7-8; D remains ambiguous. Looked up from germline, CDR1 is SGHVS and CDR2 is FQNEAQ. V was clipped by 5 bases and J by 11 bases, with 15 bases between them. CDR3 length: 12 residues. CDR3 DNA: TGTGCCAGCAGCCGGACGACCGGGTTCGCTTTCTTT. Its translation is CASSRTTGFAFF.

This chain connects TRBV18 to TRBJ2-3; D is ambiguous. Germline-derived CDR1 and CDR2 are KGHSH and LQKENI. CDR3 size: 15 residues. V was pared by 3 bases and J by 5 bases, with 15 bases between. The CDR3 coding sequence is TGTGCCAGCTCACCCCAACGTGACCCGGGAGATACGCAGTATTTT. This translates into CASSPQRDPGDTQYF.

CDR3 amino acids: CASSYRETQYF. The CDR3 nucleotides read TGTGCCAGCAGCTACAGGGAGACCCAGTACTTC. The rearrangement links TRBV7-2 to TRBJ2-5, with D possibly being TRBD1 (5 bases). V dropped 4 bases and J dropped 5 bases, with 5 bases sitting between them. CDR3 length: 11 amino acids. The germline V gene has CDR1 SGHTA and CDR2 FQGNSA.